This T cell receptor beta chain is from a study of cytomegalovirus exposure and HLA in healthy donors. Turning to the study itself: Of approximately 400 genotyped donors, roughly 81% clustered with self-reported Caucasian donors. Points from the study as a whole: Serostatus for CMV was the only available immune exposure information.

PCR used 60 Vbeta primers and 13 Jbeta primers. Data came from immunoSEQ multiplex PCR; TCRdb stores just in-frame clones and leaves some out. The sample lists 120,000 or so clones; 55% to 75% were seen once. Germline CDR1 SNHLY, CDR2 FYNNEI. The germline V and J ends were trimmed by 1 base and 4 bases, with 14 bases remaining between them. The CDR3 length is 15 residues. About this clone: The antigen remains undetermined.

The V gene is TRBV2, the J gene TRBJ2-7, with D tentatively TRBD1 (5 bases). The TCR was taken from a young man in good health and CMV-seronegative. Sequences were obtained from PBMCs. The CDR3 protein is CASSEDLAGNYEQYF. The CDR3 DNA is TGTGCCAGCAGTGAAGATTTGGCAGGGAATTACGAGCAGTACTTC.